Below are 10 T cell receptor beta chains sequenced from a single sample in a study of cytomegalovirus exposure and HLA in healthy donors (dated by TCRdb to 2017 to 2019). Library method: the immunoSEQ multiplex PCR assay. A mixture of 60 forward primers for TCR Vbeta segments and 13 reverse primers for TCR Jbeta segments was used in the multiplex PCR. The immuneACCESS repertoire file appears here via TCRdb, limited to in-frame rearrangements. These files lack a portion of the clones; in checked studies, under half of the deficit traces to unresolved V genes, and the cause of the others is not known. The table for this sample shows 75,000 to 85,000 clones. The leading ten clones occupy less than 0.6% of the sample. Sequences were obtained from PBMCs. All receptors come from a man aged 50-60 years in good health and CMV-seronegative.

The rearrangement joins TRBV7-2 to TRBJ2-3; no reliable D call. Germline V gene data show CDR1 as SGHTA and CDR2 as FQGNSA. The length of the CDR3 is 12 residues. V was pared by 5 bases and J by 3 bases, with 6 bases between. The CDR3 bases are TGTGCCAGCAGCCCGACTACAGATACGCAGTATTTT. It encodes CASSPTTDTQYF.

The chain employs TRBV6-5 and TRBJ2-1; TRBD1 matches 9 bases. V shed 4 bases and J 7 bases; nucleotides not matched to a gene: 8. CDR1 and CDR2 (germline): MNHEY, SVGAGI. CDR3 size: 15 residues. The CDR3 reads CASSSQGALLNEQFF. The CDR3 DNA reads TGTGCCAGCAGTTCACAGGGGGCTTTGTTAAATGAGCAGTTCTTC.

This chain uses TRBV7-8 with TRBJ1-1; D might be TRBD1 (6 bases). V gave up 4 bases and J gave up 1 base, with 10 bases separating them. In germline, CDR1 is SGHVS, CDR2 FQNEAQ. The CDR3 length is 14 residues. Here the CDR3 DNA reads TGTGCCAGCAGCTCGTTGACAGGGAACACTGAAGCTTTCTTT. Translated: CASSSLTGNTEAFF.

The chain combines TRBV18 with TRBJ1-5; D perhaps matches TRBD1 (6 bases). V lost 3 bases to trimming and J lost 5 bases, with 17 bases between them. Germline CDR1 reads KGHSH; CDR2 reads LQKENI. The CDR3 loop spans 16 amino acids. CDR3 protein: CASSPRQGGGDQPQHF. CDR3 nucleotides: TGTGCCAGCTCACCCCGCCAAGGAGGGGGGGATCAGCCCCAGCATTTT.

The rearrangement links TRBV13 to TRBJ1-5; D uncertain. V was trimmed by 3 bases and J by 3 bases, leaving 9 bases between them. There are 14 residues in the CDR3. Germline V lookup: CDR1 PRHDT, CDR2 FYEKMQ (reference sequence). The CDR3 loop reads CASSFAGLNQPQHF. The CDR3, as DNA: TGTGCCAGCAGCTTTGCGGGTCTCAATCAGCCCCAGCATTTT. Full variable domain (outside the CDR3, taken from reference TRBV13 and TRBJ1-5): AAGVIQSPRHLIKEKRETATLKCYPIPRHDTVYWYQQGPGQDPQFLISFYEKMQSDKGSIPDRFSAQQFSDYHSELNMSSLELGDSALYFCASSFAGLNQPQHFGDGTRLSIL.

The chain has TRBV5-6 and TRBJ2-7; a weak D match, TRBD2 (5 bases). Germline loops: CDR1 SGHDT, CDR2 YYEEEE. There are 13 residues in the CDR3. With 0 bases removed from V and 2 bases from J, the gap between germline ends came to 6 bases. DNA for the CDR3: TGTGCCAGCAGCTTGGGGACTCCCTACGAGCAGTACTTC. Protein sequence: CASSLGTPYEQYF.

The chain joins TRBV28 to TRBJ1-3; D is perhaps TRBD1 (6 bases). The CDR3 contains 17 residues. CDR1 and CDR2 (germline): MDHEN, SYDVKM. Between the trimmed V and J ends, which lost 5 bases and 5 bases, there was a span of 22 bases. CDR3 in DNA: TGTGCCAGCAGTACAGGACAGCTGGCGAGACGAAGAAACACCATATATTTT. It specifies CASSTGQLARRRNTIYF.

The rearrangement links TRBV6-5 to TRBJ1-2, with 10 bases identical to TRBD1. CDR3 length: 15 residues. V dropped 6 bases and J dropped 6; count of bases not matched to a gene: 10. CDR1 and CDR2 (germline): MNHEY, SVGAGI. DNA of the CDR3: TGTGCCAGCAGAACCGAAGGGACAGGGGTTGATGGCTACACCTTC. Its translation: CASRTEGTGVDGYTF.

V usage is TRBV7-9 and J usage is TRBJ1-5; 8 bases fit TRBD1. J lost 6 bases, V lost 3 bases, and 1 base had no gene match. The CDR3 covers 13 residues. Germline-derived CDR1 and CDR2 are SEHNR and FQNEAQ (reference sequence). The CDR3, as DNA: TGTGCCAGCAGCTTGGACAGGGCTCAGCCCCAGCATTTT. It specifies CASSLDRAQPQHF.

J is TRBJ1-5 and V is TRBV23-1; 8 bases are a match to TRBD1. TRBV23-1 is identified as an open reading frame with a role that is uncertain. The CDR3 consists of 19 residues. Trimming at V came to 0 bases and at J to 0 bases, leaving 10 bases not matched to a gene. The CDR3 region has the DNA TGCGCCAGCAGTCAATCCGCGGACAGGGAAGGAGGTAGCAATCAGCCCCAGCATTTT. Encoded protein: CASSQSADREGGSNQPQHF.